This entry describes one T cell receptor beta chain. TCRdb ran MiXCR on the 5' RACE reads and lists one entry per CDR3 protein. This sample has around 7,000 distinct CDR3 sequences, with 35% to 45% found just once. This TCR was sampled from a female donor with breast cancer. Input material: memory CD4+ T cells sorted from blood. Subset denoted: memory CD4+ T cells, CD4+CD45RO+CD25-.

Here the CDR3 DNA reads TGTGCCAGCAGTCCCAAAAGAGGAGAAGCTTTCTTT. Its protein is CASSPKRGEAFF. The J gene is TRBJ1-1, the V gene TRBV28; D uncertain. CDR3 size: 12 residues. Trimming took 5 bases from V and 8 from J, leaving 12 bases between them. CDR1 and CDR2 (germline): MDHEN, SYDVKM.